The text below deals with one T cell receptor (beta chain). This entry is derived from a study of blood T cell repertoires in COVID-19. Study-level background: Sites across the United States, Italy and Spain contributed samples from acute and convalescent COVID-19. From T cells, B-cell-depleted T cells, or PBMCs came the material, which was cDNA or gDNA.

The ends lost 5 bases at V and 9 bases at J; junction bases unmatched: 13. Germline V gives CDR1 WNHNN, CDR2 SYGVQD (reference sequence). This CDR3 contains 15 residues. Original processing notes: How many nucleated cells were present was estimated from reference gene primer amplification. TCRdb's copy holds only in-frame clones and misses some; the assay was immunoSEQ multiplex PCR. Clone size and the V and J calls come from that table; the DNA yielded D and trimming. The data show 150,000 to 200,000 clones, roughly nine tenths seen once. This receptor was identified in a man between 70 and 80 years old with active or convalescent COVID-19. The rearrangement joins TRBV10-1 to TRBJ2-3; 8 bases map to TRBD2. The sequencing input was peripheral blood. CDR3 in amino acids: CASSKSGTRGGTQYF. CDR3 bases: TGCGCCAGCAGTAAATCCGGGACTAGGGGGGGAACGCAGTATTTT.